One sample yielded the 22 T cell receptor beta chains listed below, sequenced in a study of blood T cell repertoires in COVID-19. Sequencing was performed with immunoSEQ multiplex PCR; in TCRdb, only in-frame clones are kept and a portion is missing. The data hold around 170,000 clones, with around 80% observed a single time. Specimen: peripheral blood. These receptors came from a woman aged 80 or over with COVID-19, enrolled during active disease.

The chain recombines TRBV14 with TRBJ1-2; TRBD1 matches 10 bases. V trimming: 8 bases; J trimming: 7 bases; junction bases outside the gene matches: 10. The CDR3 totals 14 residues. Germline lookup yields CDR1 SGHDN and CDR2 FVKESK. Here the CDR3 reads CASRRTGGYGGYTF. CDR3 sequence (DNA): TGTGCCAGCCGTCGGACAGGGGGGTATGGTGGCTACACCTTC.

The rearrangement uses TRBV4-1 and TRBJ2-7; TRBD2 matches at 10 bases. J was trimmed by 4 bases and V by 2 bases; bases with no gene match: 14. The CDR3 covers 18 residues. The germline gives CDR1 MGHRA, CDR2 YSYEKL. The CDR3 sequence: CASSQHHPLSGGRYEQYF. CDR3 DNA: TGCGCCAGCAGCCAACACCACCCCCTTAGCGGGGGGAGGTACGAGCAGTACTTC.

V is TRBV5-6 and J is TRBJ2-2; 8 positions match TRBD1. This CDR3 is 15 amino acids long. Germline values: CDR1 SGHDT, CDR2 YYEEEE. Trimming took 5 bases from V and 3 from J; bases not matched to a gene: 6. The CDR3 reads CASRGQVLYTGELFF. For the CDR3, the DNA is TGTGCCAGCAGGGGACAGGTTCTTTACACCGGGGAGCTGTTTTTT.

The V and J genes are TRBV5-1 and TRBJ2-5; 11 nucleotides match TRBD1. Per the germline V gene, CDR1 is SGHRS and CDR2 is YFSETQ. The CDR3 consists of 15 residues. Losses at the gene ends were 4 bases for V and 7 bases for J; bases not matched to a gene: 9. In DNA form, the CDR3 reads TGCGCCAGCAGCGGACAGGGGGCTCCTGAGGGGACCCAGTACTTC. Protein: CASSGQGAPEGTQYF.

This clone was counted many times. The V and J genes are TRBV6-6 and TRBJ1-4; TRBD1 agrees at 8 bases. The CDR3 runs 15 residues. Germline V gene sequence: CDR1 MNHNY, CDR2 SVGAGI (reference sequence). The V segment lost 0 bases and the J segment 6 bases; nucleotides outside the gene matches: 3. CDR3 loop: CASSYSGTGYEKLFF. CDR3 DNA: TGTGCCAGCAGTTACTCGGGGACAGGTTATGAAAAACTGTTTTTT.

The rearrangement uses TRBV6-5 and TRBJ2-3; D is unclear. CDR3 size: 13 residues. The germline CDR1 and CDR2 sequences are MNHEY and SVGAGI. With 5 bases removed from V and 2 bases from J, the gap between germline ends came to 8 bases. The CDR3 nucleotides are TGTGCCAGCAGTCTGGCAGACACAGATACGCAGTATTTT. Amino acid sequence: CASSLADTDTQYF.

This clone was counted a single time. The chain is built from TRBV5-1 and TRBJ1-5; TRBD1 matches at 7 bases. The length of the CDR3 is 13 residues. J gave up 5 bases and V 4 bases, and 3 bases lay outside the gene matches. In germline, CDR1 is SGHRS, CDR2 YFSETQ. CDR3 in amino acids: CASSPGTDQPQHF. CDR3 coding DNA: TGCGCCAGCAGCCCCGGGACAGATCAGCCCCAGCATTTT. Supplemented by reference TRBV5-1 and TRBJ1-5, the full variable domain reads KAGVTQTPRYLIKTRGQQVTLSCSPISGHRSVSWYQQTPGQGLQFLFEYFSETQRNKGNFPGRFSGRQFSNSRSEMNVSTLELGDSALYLCASSPGTDQPQHFGDGTRLSIL.

The chain joins TRBV3-1 (or the pseudogene TRBV3-2) to TRBJ2-5, with D unclear. Germline V CDR1 and CDR2: LGHDT, YNNKEL (reference sequence). V was trimmed by 0 bases and J by 3 bases, leaving 8 bases between them. CDR3 length: 14 amino acids. The CDR3 DNA reads as TGTGCCAGCAGCCAAGATGTGTTTAAAGAGACCCAGTACTTC. Protein product: CASSQDVFKETQYF.

This sequence joins TRBV24-1 and TRBJ2-3; maybe TRBD2 (6 bases). From germline, CDR1 is KGHDR and CDR2 SFDVKD. CDR3 length equals 14 residues. Trimming shortened V by 0 bases and J by 9 bases, and 12 bases separated the two germline ends. This CDR3 reads CATSDLGPGRTQYF. The CDR3 region has the DNA TGTGCCACCAGTGATTTGGGGCCGGGGAGGACGCAGTATTTT.

This chain links TRBV5-8 with TRBJ2-3; D is possibly TRBD1 (6 bases). This CDR3 has 16 residues. The germline CDR1 and CDR2 sequences are SGHTS and YDEGEE. The V gene lost 3 bases and the J gene lost 1 base, with 15 bases spanning the gap. In nucleotides, the CDR3 is TGTGCCAGCAGCTCCGGACAGCTCTTACGCACAGATACGCAGTATTTT. As protein: CASSSGQLLRTDTQYF.

J is TRBJ2-3 and V is TRBV19; TRBD1 aligns across 12 bases. J lost 6 bases, V lost 6 bases, and 10 bases had no gene match. The CDR3 contains 16 residues. Germline V gene sequence: CDR1 LNHDA, CDR2 SQIVND (reference sequence). The CDR3 sequence is CASRQGTGGAGDTQYF. The CDR3 DNA reads as TGTGCCAGTAGACAAGGGACAGGGGGCGCAGGGGATACGCAGTATTTT.

V is TRBV24-1 and J is TRBJ1-5; D is possibly TRBD1 (6 bases). Germline V CDR1 and CDR2: KGHDR, SFDVKD. Between the trimmed V and J ends, which lost 4 bases and 4 bases, there was a span of 13 bases. This CDR3 has 15 residues. The CDR3 coding sequence is TGTGCCACCAGTGAAACCGGGACAACAAATCAGCCCCAGCATTTT. Translated, it gives CATSETGTTNQPQHF.

This chain joins TRBV9 and TRBJ2-7; D ambiguous. Trimming took 0 bases from V and 0 from J, leaving 7 bases between them. The CDR3 extends over 14 amino acids. Germline loops: CDR1 SGDLS, CDR2 YYNGEE. CDR3 sequence (DNA): TGTGCCAGCAGCGTAGGTGGGCCCTCCTACGAGCAGTACTTC. Residues: CASSVGGPSYEQYF.

This chain joins TRBV19 and TRBJ2-1, with 7 bases aligning to TRBD2. Germline V gives CDR1 LNHDA, CDR2 SQIVND (reference sequence). Trimming took 8 bases from V and 8 from J; bases not matched to a gene: 6. The CDR3 has 12 amino acids. The CDR3 is CASRTRRDEQFF. Written as DNA, the CDR3 is TGTGCCAGTCGGACTAGAAGGGATGAGCAGTTCTTC.

J is TRBJ2-1 and V is TRBV6-5, with 10 nucleotides matching TRBD1. In germline, CDR1 is MNHEY, CDR2 SVGAGI. V gave up 6 bases and J gave up 9 bases; unmatched junction bases: 8. There are 14 residues in the CDR3. The CDR3 protein is CASRRGQGRAEQFF. The CDR3 DNA reads TGTGCCAGCAGGCGGGGACAGGGGCGGGCTGAGCAGTTCTTC.

The chain joins TRBV5-1 to TRBJ2-4; 9 positions match TRBD1. V lost 3 bases to trimming and J lost 0 bases; unmatched junction nucleotides: 4. The CDR3 is 16 residues long. The germline gives CDR1 SGHRS, CDR2 YFSETQ. The CDR3 loop reads CASSWGTGQAKNIQYF. The CDR3 DNA reads TGCGCCAGCAGCTGGGGGACAGGGCAAGCCAAAAACATTCAGTACTTC. Combining the CDR3 with reference TRBV5-1 and TRBJ2-4 gives the whole variable domain KAGVTQTPRYLIKTRGQQVTLSCSPISGHRSVSWYQQTPGQGLQFLFEYFSETQRNKGNFPGRFSGRQFSNSRSEMNVSTLELGDSALYLCASSWGTGQAKNIQYFGAGTRLSVL.

The CDR3 region has the DNA TGCAGCGTCGCGCAAGCGGGAGCGACAGATACGCAGTATTTT. Translation: CSVAQAGATDTQYF. The chain links TRBV29-1 to TRBJ2-3; 8 bases are shared with TRBD2. The J segment lost 3 bases and the V segment lost 6 bases, leaving 8 bases of the junction unmatched. In germline, CDR1 is SQVTM, CDR2 ANQGSEA. CDR3 size: 14 residues.

The V gene is TRBV3-1 (or the pseudogene TRBV3-2), the J gene TRBJ2-7; 9 bases align to TRBD1. After removal of 4 bases from V and 4 bases from J, the junction contained 11 bases not matched to a gene. Per germline, CDR1 LGHDT and CDR2 YNNKEL (reference sequence). This CDR3 region has 16 residues. The CDR3 sequence is CASSPQGGDRDYEQYF. The DNA of the CDR3 is TGTGCCAGCAGCCCCCAGGGGGGGGACAGGGATTACGAGCAGTACTTC.

Ten or more counts support this clone. Other DNA sequences from this sample encode an identical CDR3 as well. The rearrangement uses TRBV12-3 or TRBV12-4 and TRBJ2-7; 11 bases match TRBD2. CDR3 size: 13 residues. V lost 9 bases to trimming and J lost 2 bases; unmatched junction nucleotides: 3. As DNA, the CDR3 is TGTGCCAGTTCACTAGCGGGAGCCTACGAGCAGTACTTC. It encodes CASSLAGAYEQYF.

The chain is built from TRBV5-1 and TRBJ1-1; D possibly corresponds to TRBD1 (5 bases). Trimming removed 5 bases from V and 3 bases from J, with 11 bases in between. The CDR3 is made up of 13 amino acids. Germline V lookup: CDR1 SGHRS, CDR2 YFSETQ. CDR3 amino acids: CASRYSGYTEAFF. As DNA, the CDR3 is TGCGCCAGCAGGTATTCAGGGTACACTGAAGCTTTCTTT.

The J gene is TRBJ1-5, the V gene TRBV7-8, with unresolved D. CDR3 length: 14 residues. CDR1 is SGHVS, CDR2 FQNEAQ, per germline. The germline V and J ends were trimmed by 0 bases and 6 bases, with 9 bases remaining between them. CDR3 nucleotide sequence: TGTGCCAGCAGCTTAGCCCGGGGAGGTCAGCCCCAGCATTTT. Its protein product is CASSLARGGQPQHF.

The gene calls are TRBV29-1 and TRBJ2-7; 9 nucleotides match TRBD1. The CDR3 loop spans 16 amino acids. Per the germline V gene, CDR1 is SQVTM and CDR2 is ANQGSEA. V trimming: 1 base; J trimming: 3 bases; junction bases outside the gene matches: 10. CDR3 protein: CSVEAFGGQGFYEQYF. The CDR3 bases are TGCAGCGTTGAAGCATTTGGGGGACAGGGTTTCTACGAGCAGTACTTC.